This is a list of T cell receptor beta chains from one sample in a study of shared T cell receptors in the human thymus. Data came from immunoSEQ multiplex PCR; TCRdb stores just in-frame clones and leaves some out. This sample has 550,000 to 800,000 clones, with 80% to 90% found just once. This same sample was also taken into another study, of human thymus T cells.

What was sequenced was thymocytes. Every receptor here comes from a girl under three years old with a congenital heart defect. Each CDR3 is given with its conserved first and last residue. The D gene is left open where the match is weak.

v_call,j_call,d_call,cdr3_nt,cdr3_aa
TRBV18,TRBJ2-7,.,TGTGCCAGCTCACCGTTCGTGGGAGGCCACTCCTACGAGCAGTACTTC,CASSPFVGGHSYEQYF
TRBV12-5,TRBJ1-5,TRBD1,TGTGCTAGTGGGCCCGGGGACAGAAAGGGGTATAGCAATCAGCCCCAGCATTTT,CASGPGDRKGYSNQPQHF
TRBV9,TRBJ2-7,TRBD1,TGTGCCAGCAGCGCCAGGACAGGGCCGTACGAGCAGTACTTC,CASSARTGPYEQYF
TRBV2,TRBJ1-1,.,TGTGCCAGCAGCCCCACCTACGACAGTTTCCAAAGGAACACTGAAGCTTTCTTT,CASSPTYDSFQRNTEAFF
TRBV4-3,TRBJ1-3,.,TGCGCCAGCAGCCAAGTTACAGGGCTCTCTGGAAACACCATATATTTT,CASSQVTGLSGNTIYF
TRBV6-6,TRBJ2-1,.,TGTGCCAGCAGTCCCCTTAGCATCCCGGATGAGCAGTTCTTC,CASSPLSIPDEQFF
TRBV19,TRBJ1-4,.,TGTGCCAGTTCAGCCGGGACACGAGGGAAAGCAACTAATGAAAAACTGTTTTTT,CASSAGTRGKATNEKLFF
TRBV29-1,TRBJ2-1,TRBD1,TGCAGCATCCGGGACAGGGCAAGAAATGAGCAGTTCTTC,CSIRDRARNEQFF
TRBV6-1,TRBJ1-5,TRBD1,TGTGCCAGCAGCGACAGGGGGCGGGGGCCCCAGCATTTT,CASSDRGRGPQHF
TRBV7-9,TRBJ1-2,TRBD1,TGTGCCAGCAGCACCCTGGACAGGCTCCAGCAGGGCTACACCTTC,CASSTLDRLQQGYTF
TRBV7-8,TRBJ1-5,.,TGTGCCAGCGGCTTAGGACGGGTCAATCAGCCCCAGCATTTT,CASGLGRVNQPQHF
TRBV10-3,TRBJ1-1,.,TGTGCCATCAGTGCGAAGGGAGGGGACACTGAAGCTTTCTTT,CAISAKGGDTEAFF
TRBV19,TRBJ2-7,.,TGTGCCACTAACGGACAGGATGGTCCCCCGGGGGTCTACGAGCAGTACTTC,CATNGQDGPPGVYEQYF
TRBV7-8,TRBJ1-4,.,TGTGCCAGCAGCCGAAGGACTCGTGCAACTAATGAAAAACTGTTTTTT,CASSRRTRATNEKLFF
TRBV28,TRBJ1-1,.,TGTGCCAGCAGTTCAGACATGGAACTTGTTCTCACTGAAGCTTTCTTT,CASSSDMELVLTEAFF
TRBV18,TRBJ2-4,.,TGTGCCAGCTCACCATGGTTGGAATTAGCGAGTCGGGAAAACATTCAGTACTTC,CASSPWLELASRENIQYF
TRBV15,TRBJ1-6,.,TGTGCCACCAGCGTTAAGACAGCAAGGGATTCACCCCTCCACTTT,CATSVKTARDSPLHF